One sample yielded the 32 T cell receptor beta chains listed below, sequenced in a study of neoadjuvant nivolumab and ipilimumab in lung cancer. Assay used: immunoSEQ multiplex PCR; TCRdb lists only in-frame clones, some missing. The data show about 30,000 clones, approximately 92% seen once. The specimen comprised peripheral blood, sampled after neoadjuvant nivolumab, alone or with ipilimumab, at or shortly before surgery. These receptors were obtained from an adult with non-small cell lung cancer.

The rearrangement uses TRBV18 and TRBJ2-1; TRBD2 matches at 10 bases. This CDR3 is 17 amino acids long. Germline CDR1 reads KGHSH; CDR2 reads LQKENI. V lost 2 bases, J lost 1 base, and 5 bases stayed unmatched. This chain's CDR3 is CASSPNSGRWSYNEQFF. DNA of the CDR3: TGTGCCAGCTCACCAAATAGCGGGAGGTGGTCCTACAATGAGCAGTTCTTC.

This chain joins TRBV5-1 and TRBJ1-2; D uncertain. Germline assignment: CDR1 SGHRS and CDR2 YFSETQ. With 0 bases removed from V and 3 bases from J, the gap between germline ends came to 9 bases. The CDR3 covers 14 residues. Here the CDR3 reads CASSLERGDYGYTF. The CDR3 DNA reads TGCGCCAGCAGCTTGGAGCGGGGTGACTATGGCTACACCTTC.

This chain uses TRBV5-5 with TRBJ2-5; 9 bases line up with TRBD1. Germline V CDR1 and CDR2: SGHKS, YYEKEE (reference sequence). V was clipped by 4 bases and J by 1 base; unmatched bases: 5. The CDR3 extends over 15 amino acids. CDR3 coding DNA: TGTGCCAGCAGCCGAGGACAGGGGTTCCAAGAGACCCAGTACTTC. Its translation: CASSRGQGFQETQYF.

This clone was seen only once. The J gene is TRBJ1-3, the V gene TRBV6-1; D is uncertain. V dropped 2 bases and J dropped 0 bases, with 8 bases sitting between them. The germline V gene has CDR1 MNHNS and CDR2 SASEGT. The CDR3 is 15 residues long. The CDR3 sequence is CASSEYSRSGNTIYF. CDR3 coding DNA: TGTGCCAGCAGTGAATACAGCCGCTCTGGAAACACCATATATTTT.

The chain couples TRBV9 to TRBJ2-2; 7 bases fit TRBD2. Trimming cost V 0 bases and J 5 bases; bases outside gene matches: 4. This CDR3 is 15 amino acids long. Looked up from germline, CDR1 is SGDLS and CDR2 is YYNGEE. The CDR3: CASSVGDSGTGELFF. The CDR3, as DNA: TGTGCCAGCAGCGTAGGTGATAGCGGGACCGGGGAGCTGTTTTTT.

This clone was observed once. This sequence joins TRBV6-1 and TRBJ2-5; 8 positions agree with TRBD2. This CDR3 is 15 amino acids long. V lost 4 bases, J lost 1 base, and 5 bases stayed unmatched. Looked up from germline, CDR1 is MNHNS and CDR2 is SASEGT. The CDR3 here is CASSVGLAGQETQYF. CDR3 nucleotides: TGTGCCAGCAGTGTAGGGCTAGCGGGCCAAGAGACCCAGTACTTC.

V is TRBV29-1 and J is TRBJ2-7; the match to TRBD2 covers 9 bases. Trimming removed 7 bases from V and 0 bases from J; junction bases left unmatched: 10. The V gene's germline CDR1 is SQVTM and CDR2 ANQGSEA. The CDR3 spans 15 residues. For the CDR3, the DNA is TGCAGCGCTACCCTAGCGGGGCAGAGCTCCTACGAGCAGTACTTC. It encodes CSATLAGQSSYEQYF.

The CDR3 bases are TGTGCCAGCAGCTTGGTTGGGACAGCCGGCGAGCAGTACTTC. Its translation is CASSLVGTAGEQYF. The V gene is TRBV5-4, the J gene TRBJ2-7; 7 bases line up with TRBD1. Per the germline V gene, CDR1 is SGHNT and CDR2 is YYREEE (reference sequence). The CDR3 has 14 amino acids. V trimming: 0 bases; J trimming: 6 bases; junction bases outside the gene matches: 6. Filled out from reference TRBV5-4 and TRBJ2-7, the complete variable domain reads ETGVTQSPTHLIKTRGQQVTLRCSSQSGHNTVSWYQQALGQGPQFIFQYYREEENGRGNFPPRFSGLQFPNYSSELNVNALELDDSALYLCASSLVGTAGEQYFGPGTRLTVT.

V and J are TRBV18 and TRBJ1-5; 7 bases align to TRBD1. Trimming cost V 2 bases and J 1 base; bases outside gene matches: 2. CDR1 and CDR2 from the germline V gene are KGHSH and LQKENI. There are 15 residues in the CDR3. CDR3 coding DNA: TGTGCCAGCTCACCAGGGGGACAGAGCAATCAGCCCCAGCATTTT. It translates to CASSPGGQSNQPQHF.

CDR3 coding DNA: TGTGCCAGCAGCACAGGGTTTACCGGGGAGCTGTTTTTT. Translation: CASSTGFTGELFF. The V call is TRBV2, the J call TRBJ2-2; weak D call: TRBD1 (6 bases). The germline gives CDR1 SNHLY, CDR2 FYNNEI. CDR3 size: 13 residues. Between the trimmed V and J ends, which lost 6 bases and 5 bases, there was a span of 10 bases.

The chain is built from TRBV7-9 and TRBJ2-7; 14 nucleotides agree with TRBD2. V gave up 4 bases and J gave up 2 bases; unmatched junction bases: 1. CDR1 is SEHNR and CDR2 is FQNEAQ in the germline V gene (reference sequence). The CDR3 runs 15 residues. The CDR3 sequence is CASSSGLAGAYEQYF. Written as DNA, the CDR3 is TGTGCCAGCAGCTCGGGACTAGCGGGAGCCTACGAGCAGTACTTC.

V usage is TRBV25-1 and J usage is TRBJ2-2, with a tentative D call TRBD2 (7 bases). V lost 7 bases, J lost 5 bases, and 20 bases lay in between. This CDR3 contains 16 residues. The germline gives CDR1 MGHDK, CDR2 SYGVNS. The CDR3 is CASTPTGTGGTGELFF. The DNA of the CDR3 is TGTGCCAGCACCCCCACAGGGACGGGGGGTACCGGGGAGCTGTTTTTT. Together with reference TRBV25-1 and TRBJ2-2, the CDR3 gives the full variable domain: EADIYQTPRYLVIGTGKKITLECSQTMGHDKMYWYQQDPGMELHLIHYSYGVNSTEKGDLSSESTVSRIRTEHFPLTLESARPSHTSQYLCASTPTGTGGTGELFFGEGSRLTVL.

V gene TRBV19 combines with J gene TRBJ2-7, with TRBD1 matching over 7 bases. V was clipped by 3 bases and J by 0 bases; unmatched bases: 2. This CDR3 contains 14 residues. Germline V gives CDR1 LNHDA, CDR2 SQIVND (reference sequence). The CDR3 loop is CASSIRDSSYEQYF. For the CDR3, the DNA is TGTGCCAGTAGTATCCGGGACAGCTCCTACGAGCAGTACTTC.

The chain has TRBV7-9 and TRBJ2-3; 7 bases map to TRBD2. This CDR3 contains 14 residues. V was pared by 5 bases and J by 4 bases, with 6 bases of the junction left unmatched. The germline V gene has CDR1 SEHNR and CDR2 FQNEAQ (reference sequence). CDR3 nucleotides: TGTGCCAGCAGCCCACCGGGGAGGGCAGATACGCAGTATTTT. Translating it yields CASSPPGRADTQYF.

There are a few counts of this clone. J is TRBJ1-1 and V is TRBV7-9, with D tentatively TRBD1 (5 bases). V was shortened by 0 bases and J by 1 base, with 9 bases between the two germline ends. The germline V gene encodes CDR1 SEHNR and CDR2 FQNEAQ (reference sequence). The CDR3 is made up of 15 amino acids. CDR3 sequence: CASSLALGANTEAFF. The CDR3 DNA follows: TGTGCCAGCAGCTTAGCGCTTGGGGCGAACACTGAAGCTTTCTTT.

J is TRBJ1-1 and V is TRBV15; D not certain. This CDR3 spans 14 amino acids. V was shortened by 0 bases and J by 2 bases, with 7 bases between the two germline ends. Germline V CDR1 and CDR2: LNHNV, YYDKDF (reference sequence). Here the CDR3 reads CATSRDPTNTEAFF. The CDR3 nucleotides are TGTGCCACCAGCAGAGATCCCACTAACACTGAAGCTTTCTTT.

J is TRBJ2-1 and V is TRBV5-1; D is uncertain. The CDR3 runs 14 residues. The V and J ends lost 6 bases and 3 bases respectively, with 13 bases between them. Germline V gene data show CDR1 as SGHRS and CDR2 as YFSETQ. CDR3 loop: CASTPWGNYNEQFF. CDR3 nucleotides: TGCGCCAGCACTCCATGGGGAAACTACAATGAGCAGTTCTTC. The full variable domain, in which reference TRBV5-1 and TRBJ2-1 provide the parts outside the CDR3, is KAGVTQTPRYLIKTRGQQVTLSCSPISGHRSVSWYQQTPGQGLQFLFEYFSETQRNKGNFPGRFSGRQFSNSRSEMNVSTLELGDSALYLCASTPWGNYNEQFFGPGTRLTVL.

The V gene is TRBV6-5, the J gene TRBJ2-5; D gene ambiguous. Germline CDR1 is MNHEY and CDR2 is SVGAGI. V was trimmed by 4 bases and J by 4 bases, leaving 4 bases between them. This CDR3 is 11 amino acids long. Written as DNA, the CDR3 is TGTGCCAGCAGTTCAACAGAGACCCAGTACTTC. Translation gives CASSSTETQYF.

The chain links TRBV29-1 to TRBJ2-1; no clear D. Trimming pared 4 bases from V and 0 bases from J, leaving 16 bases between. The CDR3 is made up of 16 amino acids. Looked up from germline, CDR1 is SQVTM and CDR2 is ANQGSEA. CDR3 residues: CSVVSYGGSSYNEQFF. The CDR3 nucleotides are TGCAGCGTTGTATCGTACGGCGGAAGCTCCTACAATGAGCAGTTCTTC.

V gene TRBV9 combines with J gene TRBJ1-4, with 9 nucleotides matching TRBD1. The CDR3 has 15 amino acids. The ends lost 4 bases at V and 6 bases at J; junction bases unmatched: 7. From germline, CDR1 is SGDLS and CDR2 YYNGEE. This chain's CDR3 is CASSSGTGPDEKLFF. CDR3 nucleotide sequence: TGTGCCAGCAGCTCAGGGACAGGGCCCGATGAAAAACTGTTTTTT.

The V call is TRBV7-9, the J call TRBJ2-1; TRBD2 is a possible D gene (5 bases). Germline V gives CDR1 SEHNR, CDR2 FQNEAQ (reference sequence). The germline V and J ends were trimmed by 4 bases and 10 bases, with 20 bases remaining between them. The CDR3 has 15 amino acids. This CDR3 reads CASSSGGGLVGEQFF. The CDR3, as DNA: TGTGCCAGCAGCTCGGGTGGCGGGCTTGTCGGCGAGCAGTTCTTC.

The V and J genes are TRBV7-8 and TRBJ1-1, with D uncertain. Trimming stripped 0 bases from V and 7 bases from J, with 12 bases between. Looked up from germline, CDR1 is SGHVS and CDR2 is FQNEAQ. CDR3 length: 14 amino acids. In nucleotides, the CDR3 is TGTGCCAGCAGCTTAGCCGTCGGTGGGGTTGAAGCTTTCTTT. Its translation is CASSLAVGGVEAFF.

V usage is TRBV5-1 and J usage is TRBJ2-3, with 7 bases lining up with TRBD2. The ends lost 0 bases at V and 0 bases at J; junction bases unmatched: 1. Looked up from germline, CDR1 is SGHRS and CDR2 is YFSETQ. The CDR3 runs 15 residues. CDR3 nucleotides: TGCGCCAGCAGCTTGGAAGCGGGAAGCACAGATACGCAGTATTTT. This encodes CASSLEAGSTDTQYF.

The CDR3 sequence is CASSPRTGLGNTIYF. Here the CDR3 DNA reads TGCGCCAGCAGCCCCAGGACAGGGCTTGGAAACACCATATATTTT. The V call is TRBV5-1, the J call TRBJ1-3, with 8 bases identical to TRBD1. V shed 4 bases, J shed 3 bases, and the junction held 6 bases outside the gene matches. CDR3 size: 15 residues. Germline CDR1 SGHRS, CDR2 YFSETQ.

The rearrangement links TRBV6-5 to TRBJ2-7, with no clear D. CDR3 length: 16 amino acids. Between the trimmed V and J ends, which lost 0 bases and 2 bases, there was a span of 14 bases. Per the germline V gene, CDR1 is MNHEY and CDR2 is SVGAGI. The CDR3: CASSYSPSLDTYEQYF. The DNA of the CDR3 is TGTGCCAGCAGTTACTCGCCCAGCCTTGATACCTACGAGCAGTACTTC.

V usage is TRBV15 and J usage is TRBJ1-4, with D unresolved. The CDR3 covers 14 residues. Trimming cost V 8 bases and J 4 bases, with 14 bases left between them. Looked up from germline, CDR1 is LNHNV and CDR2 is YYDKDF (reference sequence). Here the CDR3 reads CATSTRVVNEKLFF. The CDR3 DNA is TGTGCCACCTCTACGCGGGTTGTTAATGAAAAACTGTTTTTT.

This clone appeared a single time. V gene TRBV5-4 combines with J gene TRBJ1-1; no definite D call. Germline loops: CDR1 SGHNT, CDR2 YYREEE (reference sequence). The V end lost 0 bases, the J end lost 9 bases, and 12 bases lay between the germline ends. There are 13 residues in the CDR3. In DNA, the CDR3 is TGTGCCAGCAGCTTGGGTGGGGTAGGGAAAGCTTTCTTT. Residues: CASSLGGVGKAFF.

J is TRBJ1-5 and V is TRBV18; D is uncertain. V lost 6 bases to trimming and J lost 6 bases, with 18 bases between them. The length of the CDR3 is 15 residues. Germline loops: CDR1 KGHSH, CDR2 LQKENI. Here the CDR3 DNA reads TGTGCCAGCTCGCCCGTTCCCGTTGCGGGTCAGCCCCAGCATTTT. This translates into CASSPVPVAGQPQHF.

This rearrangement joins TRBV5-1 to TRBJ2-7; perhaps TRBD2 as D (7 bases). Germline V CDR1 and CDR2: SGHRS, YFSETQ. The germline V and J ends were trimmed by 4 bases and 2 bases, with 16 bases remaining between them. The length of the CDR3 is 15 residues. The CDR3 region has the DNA TGCGCCAGCAGCCTAGCGGCAGGGGCCGCCTACGAGCAGTACTTC. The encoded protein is CASSLAAGAAYEQYF.

CDR3 in amino acids: CASSLVGVNTEAFF. The CDR3 DNA is TGTGCCAGCAGCTTGGTGGGTGTCAACACTGAAGCTTTCTTT. This chain connects TRBV5-4 to TRBJ1-1; D remains ambiguous. There are 14 residues in the CDR3. The V gene's germline CDR1 is SGHNT and CDR2 YYREEE (reference sequence). V shed 0 bases and J shed 2 bases, with 8 bases lying between them.

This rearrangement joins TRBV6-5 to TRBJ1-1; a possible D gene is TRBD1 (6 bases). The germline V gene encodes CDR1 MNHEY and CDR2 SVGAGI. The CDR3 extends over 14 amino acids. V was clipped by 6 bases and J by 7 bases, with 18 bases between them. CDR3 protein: CASRQSRDIGEAFF. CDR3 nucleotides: TGTGCCAGCAGACAATCCCGGGACATCGGTGAAGCTTTCTTT.

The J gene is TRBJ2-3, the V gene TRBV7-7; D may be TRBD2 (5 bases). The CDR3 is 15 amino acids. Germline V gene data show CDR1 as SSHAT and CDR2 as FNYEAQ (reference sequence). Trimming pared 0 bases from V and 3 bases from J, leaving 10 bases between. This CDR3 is CASSLAGDGTDTQYF. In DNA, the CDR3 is TGTGCCAGCAGCTTAGCGGGAGATGGGACAGATACGCAGTATTTT.